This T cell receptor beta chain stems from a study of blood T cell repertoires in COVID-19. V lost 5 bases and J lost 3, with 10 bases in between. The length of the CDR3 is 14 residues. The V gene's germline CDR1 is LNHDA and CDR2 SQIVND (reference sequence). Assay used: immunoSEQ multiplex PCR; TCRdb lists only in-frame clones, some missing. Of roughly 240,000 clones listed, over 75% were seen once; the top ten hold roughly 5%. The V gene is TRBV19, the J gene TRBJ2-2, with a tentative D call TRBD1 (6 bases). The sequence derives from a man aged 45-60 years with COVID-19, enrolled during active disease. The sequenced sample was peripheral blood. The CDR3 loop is CASSLQGHTGELFF. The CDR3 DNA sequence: TGTGCCAGTAGTCTACAGGGTCACACCGGGGAGCTGTTTTTT.